The sequence of this TCR beta chain was determined in a study of control samples from healthy donors and cancer patients. The CDR3 covers 14 residues. TCRdb's table, derived via immunoSEQ multiplex PCR, lists solely in-frame clones and lacks some. Here the sample spans fewer than 200,000 clones, roughly 89% being singletons. The chain employs TRBV21-1 and TRBJ1-1; the table gives TRBD1 as D, unverified against the DNA. TRBV21-1 is tagged as a pseudogene. Input material: blood. The receptor was isolated from a man aged 30-40 years in good health. In DNA form, the CDR3 reads TGTGCCAGCAGCAAGGGACAGAAGAACACTGAAGCTTTCTTT. Protein sequence: CASSKGQKNTEAFF.